Each of the 15 T cell receptor beta chains below was sequenced from the same sample in a study of cytomegalovirus exposure and HLA in healthy donors. The PCR employed 60 Vbeta primers together with 13 Jbeta primers. Sequenced by immunoSEQ multiplex PCR; TCRdb stores in-frame clones only, minus some. Among around 65,000 clones, around 80% were seen once, and the ten largest hold around 7%. Specimen: PBMCs. The receptors stem from a woman aged 30 to 39 in good health and CMV-seropositive.

This chain uses TRBV30 with TRBJ2-1; TRBD2 matches at 9 bases. Germline lookup yields CDR1 GTSNPN and CDR2 SVGIG (reference sequence). V lost 1 base and J lost 10; bases outside the gene matches: 14. CDR3 length equals 16 residues. CDR3: CAWSDDRSSGNGEQFF. DNA for the CDR3: TGTGCCTGGAGTGACGATCGCTCTAGCGGGAACGGGGAGCAGTTCTTC.

This clone was recorded only once. V gene TRBV15 combines with J gene TRBJ2-5; 8 bases agree with TRBD2. The J call is in doubt because the DNA end fits TRBJ2-7 better. Germline CDR1 and CDR2: LNHNV and YYDKDF (reference sequence). The CDR3 is made up of 14 amino acids. The CDR3 coding sequence is TGTGCCACCAGCACCCGGGGGGGGAGCTACGAGCAGTACTTC. As protein: CATSTRGGSYEQYF.

The V gene is TRBV28, the J gene TRBJ2-3; D might be TRBD1 (6 bases). CDR1 and CDR2 from the germline V gene are MDHEN and SYDVKM. The CDR3 is 13 amino acids. V lost 6 bases to trimming and J lost 4 bases, with 11 bases between them. This CDR3 is CASSPRQADTQYF. Here the CDR3 DNA reads TGTGCCAGCAGCCCCCGACAGGCAGATACGCAGTATTTT.

The sample holds a few counts of this clone. The V gene is TRBV6-5, the J gene TRBJ1-2; no reliable D call. Germline CDR1 reads MNHEY; CDR2 reads SVGAGI. V lost 9 bases to trimming and J lost 4 bases, with 9 bases between them. The CDR3 runs to 11 residues. CDR3 protein: CASRAVYGYTF. CDR3 in DNA: TGTGCCAGTAGAGCGGTCTATGGCTACACCTTC.

The V and J genes are TRBV27 and TRBJ2-7; 7 bases line up with TRBD2. The J segment lost 0 bases and the V segment lost 5 bases, leaving 4 bases of the junction unmatched. The length of the CDR3 is 14 residues. Germline lookup yields CDR1 MNHEY and CDR2 SMNVEV (reference sequence). CDR3: CASSRSGTSYEQYF. The CDR3 coding sequence is TGTGCCAGCAGTCGAAGCGGGACCTCCTACGAGCAGTACTTC.

The V and J genes are TRBV7-3 and TRBJ2-5; TRBD2 aligns across 7 bases. J lost 2 bases, V lost 2 bases, and 5 bases had no gene match. Germline CDR1 SGHTA, CDR2 FQGTGA. The CDR3 sequence is 15 residues long. CDR3 protein: CASSLSAGVQETQYF. CDR3 DNA: TGTGCCAGCAGCTTATCCGCGGGAGTGCAAGAGACCCAGTACTTC.

The chain is built from TRBV27 and TRBJ1-4; tentatively, D is TRBD1 (5 bases). The CDR3 is 14 residues long. V was cut by 2 bases and J by 17 bases, with 21 bases left in between. Germline V gene sequence: CDR1 MNHEY, CDR2 SMNVEV (reference sequence). CDR3 sequence: CASSLQAKMSRGFF. CDR3 DNA sequence: TGTGCCAGCAGTTTACAGGCCAAAATGTCTAGGGGTTTTTTT.

The rearrangement uses TRBV23-1 and TRBJ1-1; D might be TRBD1 (6 bases). TRBV23-1 is designated an ORF whose function remains uncertain. CDR3 length equals 13 residues. V was cut by 2 bases and J by 10 bases, with 14 bases left in between. CDR3 loop: CASSQEGVWGAFF. Written as DNA, the CDR3 is TGCGCCAGCAGTCAAGAGGGGGTTTGGGGAGCTTTCTTT.

As DNA, the CDR3 is TGTGCCAGCAGCCCGGGACAGATAGACGGGGAGCTGTTTTTT. Translating it yields CASSPGQIDGELFF. This chain joins TRBV13 and TRBJ2-2; 7 bases line up with TRBD1. The CDR3 contains 14 residues. Germline CDR1 and CDR2: PRHDT and FYEKMQ (reference sequence). After removal of 5 bases from V and 7 bases from J, the junction contained 7 bases not matched to a gene. Variable domain in full (rest from reference TRBV13 and TRBJ2-2): AAGVIQSPRHLIKEKRETATLKCYPIPRHDTVYWYQQGPGQDPQFLISFYEKMQSDKGSIPDRFSAQQFSDYHSELNMSSLELGDSALYFCASSPGQIDGELFFGEGSRLTVL.

The rearrangement joins TRBV5-1 to TRBJ2-3, with 10 bases matching TRBD1. Per germline, CDR1 SGHRS and CDR2 YFSETQ. The V segment lost 4 bases and the J segment 0 bases; nucleotides outside the gene matches: 8. This CDR3 comprises 17 residues. The CDR3 DNA sequence: TGCGCCAGCAGCCCGGGACAGGGGCTGTTGAGCACAGATACGCAGTATTTT. Protein sequence: CASSPGQGLLSTDTQYF.

CDR3 region: CASSLDRETQYF. Written as DNA, the CDR3 is TGTGCCAGCAGCTTAGACAGAGAGACCCAGTACTTC. V is TRBV7-2 and J is TRBJ2-5; D gene uncertain. V was trimmed by 1 base and J by 4 bases, leaving 4 bases between them. The CDR3 contains 12 residues. Germline V gene lookup returns CDR1 SGHTA and CDR2 FQGNSA.

This clone was observed a handful of times. DNA for the CDR3: TGTGCCAGCAGCCAAGGGCTAGCTGTATCCTACGAGCAGTACTTC. Its translation is CASSQGLAVSYEQYF. This chain uses TRBV6-5 with TRBJ2-7; a weak D match, TRBD2 (5 bases). Germline values: CDR1 MNHEY, CDR2 SVGAGI. The CDR3 runs to 15 residues. The V and J ends lost 6 bases and 1 base respectively, with 16 bases between them.

This clone was detected a few times. The J gene is TRBJ1-6, the V gene TRBV4-2, with 8 bases that match TRBD1. V shed 3 bases and J 9 bases; nucleotides not matched to a gene: 10. CDR1 LGHNA and CDR2 YNFKEQ come from the germline V gene. The CDR3 contains 16 residues. CDR3 residues: CASSHANQGAISPLHF. In nucleotides, the CDR3 is TGTGCCAGCAGCCATGCGAACCAGGGGGCGATTTCACCCCTCCACTTT.

The chain couples TRBV6-5 to TRBJ2-5; D gene ambiguous. CDR3 length: 14 residues. V was pared by 1 base and J by 5 bases, with 11 bases between. The germline V gene has CDR1 MNHEY and CDR2 SVGAGI. CDR3 sequence reads: CASSYLTSLETQYF. The CDR3 nucleotides are TGTGCCAGCAGTTACTTGACTTCGCTCGAGACCCAGTACTTC.

The gene calls are TRBV30 and TRBJ2-4; TRBD2 is a possible D gene (6 bases). Trimming took off 0 bases at V and 0 bases at J, with 12 bases between the two ends. Germline V gives CDR1 GTSNPN, CDR2 SVGIG (reference sequence). The CDR3 sequence is 16 residues long. The CDR3 region has the DNA TGTGCCTGGAGTGTGGTCGCGGGACTAGCCAAAAACATTCAGTACTTC. Translated: CAWSVVAGLAKNIQYF.